This TCR beta chain was captured by sequencing in a study of blood T cells in healthy people across ages. Study-level findings and limits: Long-lived donors had more naive CD4+ cells and higher diversity than aged donors.

Germline CDR1 LGHNA, CDR2 YSLEER. The CDR3 has 13 amino acids. V was clipped by 4 bases and J by 5 bases, with 11 bases between them. It was with a sample-barcoded 5' primer and a J-beta primer mix that a second PCR of about 6 to 11 cycles was run. Each CDR3 protein is one row after TCRdb ran MiXCR on the 5' RACE reads. The table includes about 1.8 million distinct CDR3 sequences, less than 50% detected once. A remark on this clonotype: What it binds is unknown.

The chain joins TRBV4-3 to TRBJ2-5; D is unclear. What was sequenced was blood. The clonotype was recovered from a middle-aged woman in good health. The CDR3 DNA reads TGCGCCAGCAGCCCTGGGATGATGGAGACCCAGTACTTC. It yields the protein CASSPGMMETQYF.